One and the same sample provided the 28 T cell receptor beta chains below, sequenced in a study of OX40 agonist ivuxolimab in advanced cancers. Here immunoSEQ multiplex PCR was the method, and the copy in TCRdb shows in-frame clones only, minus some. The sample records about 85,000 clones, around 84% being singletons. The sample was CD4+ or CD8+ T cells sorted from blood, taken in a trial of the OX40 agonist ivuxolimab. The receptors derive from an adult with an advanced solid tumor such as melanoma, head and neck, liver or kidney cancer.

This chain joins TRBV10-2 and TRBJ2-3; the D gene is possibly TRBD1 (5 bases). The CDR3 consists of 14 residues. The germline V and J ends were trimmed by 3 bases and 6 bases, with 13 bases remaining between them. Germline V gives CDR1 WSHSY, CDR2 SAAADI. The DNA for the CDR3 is TGCGCCAGCAGTGAAGTAGGGAAGGGGGATACGCAGTATTTT. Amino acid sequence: CASSEVGKGDTQYF.

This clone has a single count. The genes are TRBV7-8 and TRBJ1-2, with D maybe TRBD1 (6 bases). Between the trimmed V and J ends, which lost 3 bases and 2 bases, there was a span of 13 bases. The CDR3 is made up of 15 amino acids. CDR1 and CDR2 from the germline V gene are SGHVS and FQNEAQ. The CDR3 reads CASSLVQGVNYGYTF. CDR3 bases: TGTGCCAGCAGCTTGGTACAGGGCGTCAACTATGGCTACACCTTC.

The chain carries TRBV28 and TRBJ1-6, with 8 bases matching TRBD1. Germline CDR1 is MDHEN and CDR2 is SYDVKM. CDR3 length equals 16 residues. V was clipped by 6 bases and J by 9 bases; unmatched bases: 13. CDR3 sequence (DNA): TGTGCCAGCAGCCCAGGTACAGGGGGGAGCCTTTCACCCCTCCACTTT. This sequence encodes CASSPGTGGSLSPLHF.

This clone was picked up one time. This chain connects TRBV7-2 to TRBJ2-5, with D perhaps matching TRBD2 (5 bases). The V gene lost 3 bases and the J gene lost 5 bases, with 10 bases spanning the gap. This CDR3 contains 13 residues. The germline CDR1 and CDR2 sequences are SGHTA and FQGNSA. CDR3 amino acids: CASSLGGGETQYF. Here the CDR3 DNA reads TGTGCCAGCAGCTTGGGCGGCGGGGAGACCCAGTACTTC.

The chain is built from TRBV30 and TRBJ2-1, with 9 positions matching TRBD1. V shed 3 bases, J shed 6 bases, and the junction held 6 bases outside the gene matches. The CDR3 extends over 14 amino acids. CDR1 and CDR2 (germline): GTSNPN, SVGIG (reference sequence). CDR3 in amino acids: CAWRSGTGLNEQFF. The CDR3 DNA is TGTGCCTGGAGGTCCGGGACAGGGCTCAATGAGCAGTTCTTC.

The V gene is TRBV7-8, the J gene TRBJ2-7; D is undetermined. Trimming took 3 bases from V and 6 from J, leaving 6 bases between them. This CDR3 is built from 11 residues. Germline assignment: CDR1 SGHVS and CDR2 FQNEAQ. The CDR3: CASSFGVEQYF. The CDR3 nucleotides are TGTGCCAGCAGCTTTGGGGTCGAGCAGTACTTC.

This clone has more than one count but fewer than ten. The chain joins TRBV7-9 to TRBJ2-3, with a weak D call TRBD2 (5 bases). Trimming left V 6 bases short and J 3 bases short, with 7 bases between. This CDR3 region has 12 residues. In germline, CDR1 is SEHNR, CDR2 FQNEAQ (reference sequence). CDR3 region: CASSEGTDTQYF. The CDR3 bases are TGTGCCAGCAGTGAGGGAACAGATACGCAGTATTTT.

CDR3 loop: CASSRGPSGPGTQYF. The CDR3 DNA follows: TGTGCCAGCAGCCGAGGTCCTAGCGGCCCCGGGACCCAGTACTTC. The chain recombines TRBV2 with TRBJ2-5; 7 bases are a match to TRBD2. CDR3 length: 15 amino acids. Germline V gene data show CDR1 as SNHLY and CDR2 as FYNNEI. With 6 bases clipped from V and 7 bases from J, the junction kept 14 bases outside the gene matches.

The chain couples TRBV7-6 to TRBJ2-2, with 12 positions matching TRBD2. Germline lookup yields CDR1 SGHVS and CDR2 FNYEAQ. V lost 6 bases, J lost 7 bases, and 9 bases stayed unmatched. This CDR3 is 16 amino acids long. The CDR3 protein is CASSLGLAGNNGELFF. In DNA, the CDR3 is TGTGCCAGCAGTCTGGGACTAGCGGGTAATAACGGGGAGCTGTTTTTT.

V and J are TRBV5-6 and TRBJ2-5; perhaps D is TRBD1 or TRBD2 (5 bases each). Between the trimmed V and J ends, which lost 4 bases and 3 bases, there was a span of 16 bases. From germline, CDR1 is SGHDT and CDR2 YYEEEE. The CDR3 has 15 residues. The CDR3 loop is CASSLSPGTEETQYF. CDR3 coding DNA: TGTGCCAGCAGCCTCTCCCCAGGGACGGAAGAGACCCAGTACTTC. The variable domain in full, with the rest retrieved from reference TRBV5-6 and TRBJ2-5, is DAGVTQSPTHLIKTRGQQVTLRCSPKSGHDTVSWYQQALGQGPQFIFQYYEEEERQRGNFPDRFSGHQFPNYSSELNVNALLLGDSALYLCASSLSPGTEETQYFGPGTRLLVL.

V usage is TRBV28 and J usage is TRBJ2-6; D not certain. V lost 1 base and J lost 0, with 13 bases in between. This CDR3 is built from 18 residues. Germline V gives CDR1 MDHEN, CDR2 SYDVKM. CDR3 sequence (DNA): TGTGCCAGCAGTTTATTTCTATTGGGAAGCTCTGGGGCCAACGTCCTGACTTTC. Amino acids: CASSLFLLGSSGANVLTF.

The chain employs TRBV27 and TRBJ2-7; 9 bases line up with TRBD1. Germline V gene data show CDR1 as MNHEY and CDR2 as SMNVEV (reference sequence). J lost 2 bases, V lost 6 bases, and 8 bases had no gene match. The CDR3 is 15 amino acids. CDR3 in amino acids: CASSSPGQGPYEQYF. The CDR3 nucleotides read TGTGCCAGCAGCTCCCCGGGACAGGGTCCCTACGAGCAGTACTTC.

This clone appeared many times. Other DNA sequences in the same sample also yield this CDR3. The CDR3 protein is CASSHNEQFF. CDR3 sequence (DNA): TGTGCCAGCAGCCATAATGAGCAGTTCTTC. The chain recombines TRBV14 with TRBJ2-1; no firm D call. This CDR3 region has 10 residues. Germline CDR1 SGHDN, CDR2 FVKESK. The V and J ends lost 3 bases and 7 bases respectively, with 1 base between them.

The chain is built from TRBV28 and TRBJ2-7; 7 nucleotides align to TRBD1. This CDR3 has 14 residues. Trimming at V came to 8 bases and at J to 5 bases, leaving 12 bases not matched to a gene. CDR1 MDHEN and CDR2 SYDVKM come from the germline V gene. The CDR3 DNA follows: TGTGCCAGCGTTCCGACAGGGTATGAAAACGAGCAGTACTTC. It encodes CASVPTGYENEQYF.

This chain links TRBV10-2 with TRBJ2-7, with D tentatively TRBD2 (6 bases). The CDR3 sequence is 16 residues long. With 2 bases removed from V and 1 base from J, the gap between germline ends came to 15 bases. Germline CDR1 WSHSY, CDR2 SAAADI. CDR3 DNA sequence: TGCGCCAGCAGTGAGGGGGGAGGTTGGGGGTCCTACGAGCAGTACGTC. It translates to CASSEGGGWGSYEQYV.

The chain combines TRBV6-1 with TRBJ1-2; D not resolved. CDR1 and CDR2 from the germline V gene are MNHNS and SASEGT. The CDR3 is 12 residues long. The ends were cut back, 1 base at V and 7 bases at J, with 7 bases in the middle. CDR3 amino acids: CASSEDFSGYTF. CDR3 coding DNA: TGTGCCAGCAGTGAAGACTTTTCTGGCTACACCTTC.

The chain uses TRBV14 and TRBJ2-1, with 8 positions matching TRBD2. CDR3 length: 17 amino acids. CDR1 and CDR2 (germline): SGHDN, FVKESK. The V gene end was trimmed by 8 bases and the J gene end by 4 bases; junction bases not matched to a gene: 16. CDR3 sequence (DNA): TGTGCCAGCGCACGGGGGGGCTTGATCCCCCGATACAATGAGCAGTTCTTC. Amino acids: CASARGGLIPRYNEQFF.

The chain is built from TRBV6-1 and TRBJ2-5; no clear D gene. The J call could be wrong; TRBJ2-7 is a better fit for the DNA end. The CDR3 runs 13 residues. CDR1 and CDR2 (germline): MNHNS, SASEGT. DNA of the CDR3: TGTGCCAGCAGTGAGGGCAGCACCTACGAGCAGTACTTC. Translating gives CASSEGSTYEQYF.

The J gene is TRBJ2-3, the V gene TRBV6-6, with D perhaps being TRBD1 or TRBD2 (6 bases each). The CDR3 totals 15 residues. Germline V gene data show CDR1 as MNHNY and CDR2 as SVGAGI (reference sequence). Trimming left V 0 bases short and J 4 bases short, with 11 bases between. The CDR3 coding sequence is TGTGCCAGCAGTTACTCGGGGGGCGCGGCAGATACGCAGTATTTT. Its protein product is CASSYSGGAADTQYF.

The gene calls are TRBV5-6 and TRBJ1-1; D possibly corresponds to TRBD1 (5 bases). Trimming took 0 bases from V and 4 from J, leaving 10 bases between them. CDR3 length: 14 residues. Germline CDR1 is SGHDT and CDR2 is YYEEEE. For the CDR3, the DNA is TGTGCCAGCAGCTTGGCCGTAAGGGGCACTGAAGCTTTCTTT. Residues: CASSLAVRGTEAFF.

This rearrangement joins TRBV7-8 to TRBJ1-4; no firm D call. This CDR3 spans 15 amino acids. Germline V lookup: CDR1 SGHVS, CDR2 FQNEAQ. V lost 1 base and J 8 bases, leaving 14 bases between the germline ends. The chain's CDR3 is CASSLESNRGEKLFF. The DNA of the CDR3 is TGTGCCAGCAGCTTAGAGTCAAACCGAGGGGAAAAACTGTTTTTT.

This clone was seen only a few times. This CDR3 reads CASSDGSLTGGLPGKGYTF. The CDR3 nucleotides read TGCGCCAGCAGTGACGGATCTTTGACAGGGGGCCTCCCGGGGAAGGGCTACACCTTC. This rearrangement joins TRBV10-2 to TRBJ1-2; the match to TRBD1 covers 10 bases. Trimming at V came to 3 bases and at J to 8 bases, leaving 21 bases not matched to a gene. The germline gives CDR1 WSHSY, CDR2 SAAADI. This CDR3 is built from 19 residues.

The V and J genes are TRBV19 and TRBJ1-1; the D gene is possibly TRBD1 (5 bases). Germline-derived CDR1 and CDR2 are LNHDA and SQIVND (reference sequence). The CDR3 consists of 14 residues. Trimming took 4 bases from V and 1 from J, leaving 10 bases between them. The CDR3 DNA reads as TGTGCCAGTAGTACGGACATCTCGAACACTGAAGCTTTCTTT. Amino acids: CASSTDISNTEAFF.

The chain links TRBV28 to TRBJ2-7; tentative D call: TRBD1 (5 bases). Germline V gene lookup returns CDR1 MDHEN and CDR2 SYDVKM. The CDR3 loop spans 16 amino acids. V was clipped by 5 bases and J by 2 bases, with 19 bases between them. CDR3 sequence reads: CASSTSYLTETYEQYF. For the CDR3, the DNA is TGTGCCAGCAGTACCTCTTATCTGACAGAAACCTACGAGCAGTACTTC.

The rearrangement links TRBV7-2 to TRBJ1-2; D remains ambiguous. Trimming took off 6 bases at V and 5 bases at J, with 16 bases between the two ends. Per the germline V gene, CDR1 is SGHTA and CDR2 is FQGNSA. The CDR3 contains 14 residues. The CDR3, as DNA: TGTGCCAGCAGACCCCCCGGGGAGGGTTATGGCTACACCTTC. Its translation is CASRPPGEGYGYTF.

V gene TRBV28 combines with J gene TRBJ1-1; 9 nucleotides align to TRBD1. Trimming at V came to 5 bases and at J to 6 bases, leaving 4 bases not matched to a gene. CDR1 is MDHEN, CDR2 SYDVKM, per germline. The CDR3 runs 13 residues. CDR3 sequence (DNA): TGTGCCAGCAGTACTACAGGGGGCGCTGAAGCTTTCTTT. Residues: CASSTTGGAEAFF.

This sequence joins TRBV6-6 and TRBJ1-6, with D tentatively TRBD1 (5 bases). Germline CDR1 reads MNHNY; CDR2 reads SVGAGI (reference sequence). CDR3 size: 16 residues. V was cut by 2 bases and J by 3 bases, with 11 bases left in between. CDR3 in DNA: TGTGCCAGCAGTTACGCCGAAGGGGACTATAATTCACCCCTCCACTTT. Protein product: CASSYAEGDYNSPLHF.

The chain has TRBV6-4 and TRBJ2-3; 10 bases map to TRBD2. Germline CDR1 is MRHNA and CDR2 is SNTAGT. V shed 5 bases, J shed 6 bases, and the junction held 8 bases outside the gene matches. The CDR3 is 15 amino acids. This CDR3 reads CASSPQRGGGDTQYF. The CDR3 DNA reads TGTGCCAGCAGTCCCCAGCGGGGGGGCGGGGATACGCAGTATTTT.